Shown below are 14 T cell receptor beta chains from a single sample sequenced in a study of radiotherapy plus CTLA-4 blockade in lung cancer. Some clones are missing from TCRdb's copy, which holds only in-frame ones; the method was immunoSEQ multiplex PCR. Found here are 57,000 or so clones, around 77% of them singletons; the top ten hold 4% to 5.5%. The starting material was peripheral blood, obtained from a patient treated with radiotherapy plus ipilimumab. These receptors all come from a human donor with non-small cell lung cancer who had a complete response to radiotherapy plus ipilimumab.

This chain joins TRBV29-1 and TRBJ2-3; the D gene is possibly TRBD2 (6 bases). This CDR3 spans 14 amino acids. V lost 3 bases to trimming and J lost 6 bases, with 16 bases between them. Germline values: CDR1 SQVTM, CDR2 ANQGSEA. CDR3 sequence: CSVEGLSSYDTQYF. The CDR3 bases are TGCAGCGTTGAGGGACTCTCCTCATATGATACGCAGTATTTT.

This clone has only a few counts. The chain's CDR3 is CAISEQGPNSPLHF. DNA of the CDR3: TGTGCCATCAGTGAGCAAGGGCCAAATTCACCCCTCCACTTT. The chain links TRBV10-3 to TRBJ1-6; D not certain. The germline V gene has CDR1 ENHRY and CDR2 SYGVKD. Deletions cut 2 bases from V and 7 bases from J, with 9 bases between. CDR3 length: 14 residues.

V is TRBV7-9 and J is TRBJ2-2; D is possibly TRBD1 or TRBD2 (5 bases each). The CDR3 runs to 15 residues. In germline, CDR1 is SEHNR, CDR2 FQNEAQ (reference sequence). The V gene lost 5 bases and the J gene lost 4 bases, with 14 bases spanning the gap. The CDR3 coding sequence is TGTGCCAGCAGCACGAGGGGAGTGGGCACCGGGGAGCTGTTTTTT. Its translation is CASSTRGVGTGELFF.

The rearrangement links TRBV7-2 to TRBJ2-5, with unresolved D. Trimming shortened V by 8 bases and J by 5 bases, and 3 bases separated the two germline ends. Germline CDR1 is SGHTA and CDR2 is FQGNSA. This CDR3 is built from 9 residues. The CDR3, as DNA: TGTGCCAGCGGCGAGACCCAGTACTTC. Its protein product is CASGETQYF.

This rearrangement joins TRBV6-1 to TRBJ1-5; 10 nucleotides line up with TRBD1. Germline trimming cut 6 bases from V and 2 bases from J; bases unmatched to any gene: 4. Germline CDR1 is MNHNS and CDR2 is SASEGT. The CDR3 has 15 amino acids. CDR3 residues: CASSPGQGGNQPQHF. CDR3 bases: TGTGCCAGCAGCCCCGGACAGGGGGGCAATCAGCCCCAGCATTTT.

This sequence joins TRBV6-1 and TRBJ1-1, with 7 positions matching TRBD1. V dropped 10 bases and J dropped 3; count of bases not matched to a gene: 5. The CDR3 runs to 12 residues. Germline-derived CDR1 and CDR2 are MNHNS and SASEGT. CDR3 protein: CAIRQGDTEAFF. In nucleotides, the CDR3 is TGTGCCATCCGACAGGGAGACACTGAAGCTTTCTTT.

This clone was picked up a small number of times. V usage is TRBV5-8 and J usage is TRBJ1-2, with D unresolved. The CDR3 covers 14 residues. CDR1 is SGHTS and CDR2 is YDEGEE in the germline V gene. Trimming pared 4 bases from V and 4 bases from J, leaving 14 bases between. The CDR3 loop is CASSRGMDSYGYTF. CDR3 DNA sequence: TGTGCCAGCAGCCGCGGAATGGACTCCTATGGCTACACCTTC.

This clone appeared a few times. V and J are TRBV5-4 and TRBJ1-1, with D maybe TRBD1 (5 bases). Germline V gene sequence: CDR1 SGHNT, CDR2 YYREEE (reference sequence). The V end was cut by 4 bases, the J end by 11 bases, with 18 bases between. The CDR3 is 13 amino acids. The DNA of the CDR3 is TGTGCCAGCAGCAAGGGAGACAGCTTAGGCGCTTTCTTT. Translating gives CASSKGDSLGAFF.

Only one count was recorded for this clone. The chain employs TRBV6-1 and TRBJ2-1; TRBD2 aligns across 8 bases. Germline loops: CDR1 MNHNS, CDR2 SASEGT. The CDR3 loop spans 14 amino acids. V was pared by 5 bases and J by 6 bases, with 6 bases of the junction left unmatched. In DNA, the CDR3 is TGTGCCAGCAGTCCAGGACTAGCCAGCAATGAGCAGTTCTTC. Protein product: CASSPGLASNEQFF.

This clone appeared once. This sequence joins TRBV7-9 and TRBJ2-1, with D possibly being TRBD1 (5 bases). V was clipped by 1 base and J by 5 bases, with 12 bases between them. The CDR3 is made up of 15 amino acids. Germline lookup yields CDR1 SEHNR and CDR2 FQNEAQ (reference sequence). The CDR3 nucleotides are TGTGCCAGCAGCTTAGGGAGCACCAGGGACAATGAGCAGTTCTTC. It specifies CASSLGSTRDNEQFF. The variable domain in full, with the rest retrieved from reference TRBV7-9 and TRBJ2-1, is DTGVSQNPRHKITKRGQNVTFRCDPISEHNRLYWYRQTLGQGPEFLTYFQNEAQLEKSRLLSDRFSAERPKGSFSTLEIQRTEQGDSAMYLCASSLGSTRDNEQFFGPGTRLTVL.

The V call is TRBV18, the J call TRBJ2-7, with TRBD1 matching 7 bases. Germline-derived CDR1 and CDR2 are KGHSH and LQKENI. Trimming cost V 0 bases and J 3 bases; bases outside gene matches: 5. The CDR3 has 15 amino acids. CDR3 coding DNA: TGTGCCAGCTCACCACCCGGGACAGATAACTACGAGCAGTACTTC. It translates to CASSPPGTDNYEQYF.

This chain connects TRBV5-6 to TRBJ1-4, with TRBD1 as a possible D gene (6 bases). V was shortened by 4 bases and J by 8 bases, with 21 bases between the two germline ends. The CDR3 is 16 amino acids. CDR1 is SGHDT and CDR2 is YYEEEE in the germline V gene. The chain's CDR3 is CASSRGWGRRDEKLFF. The CDR3 region has the DNA TGTGCCAGCAGCCGAGGCTGGGGGCGAAGGGACGAAAAACTGTTTTTT.

V gene TRBV10-1 combines with J gene TRBJ2-3; the D gene could be TRBD1 or TRBD2 (5 bases each). V lost 2 bases to trimming and J lost 5 bases, with 20 bases between them. CDR3 length: 17 residues. The germline V gene encodes CDR1 WNHNN and CDR2 SYGVQD (reference sequence). The CDR3 DNA follows: TGCGCCAGCAGTGAGAGTGGGCAGGGTCGAGAGGGAGATACGCAGTATTTT. It codes for CASSESGQGREGDTQYF.

CDR3 DNA sequence: TGTGCCATCGGAAGGGTTAAGGGACAGATGAACACTGAAGCTTTCTTT. Translated: CAIGRVKGQMNTEAFF. The chain carries TRBV10-3 and TRBJ1-1; TRBD1 aligns across 7 bases. After removal of 8 bases from V and 0 bases from J, the junction contained 12 bases not matched to a gene. Germline CDR1 is ENHRY and CDR2 is SYGVKD. The CDR3 covers 16 residues.